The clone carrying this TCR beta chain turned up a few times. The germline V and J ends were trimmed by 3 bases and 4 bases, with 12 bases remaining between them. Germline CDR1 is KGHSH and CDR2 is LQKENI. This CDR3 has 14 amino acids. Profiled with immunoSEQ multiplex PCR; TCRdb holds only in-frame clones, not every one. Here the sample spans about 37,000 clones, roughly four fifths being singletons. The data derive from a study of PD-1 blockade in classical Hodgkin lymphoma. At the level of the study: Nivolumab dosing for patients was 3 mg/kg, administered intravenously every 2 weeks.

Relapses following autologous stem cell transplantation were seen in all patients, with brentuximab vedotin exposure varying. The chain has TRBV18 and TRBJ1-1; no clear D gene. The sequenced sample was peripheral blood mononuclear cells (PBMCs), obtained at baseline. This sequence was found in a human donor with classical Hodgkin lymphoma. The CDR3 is CASSPYQGTTEAFF. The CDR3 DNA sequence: TGTGCCAGCTCACCCTATCAAGGTACCACTGAAGCTTTCTTT.